A single sample gave rise to the 14 T cell receptor beta chains below, sequenced in a study of cytomegalovirus exposure and HLA in healthy donors. Both 60 Vbeta primers and 13 Jbeta primers went into the PCR. Produced via immunoSEQ multiplex PCR; TCRdb's table is partial and in-frame only. This sample lists tens of thousands of clones; its ten largest clones have over 1%. The sample comprised PBMCs. These receptors originate from a man aged 30 to 39 in good health and CMV-seronegative.

The V and J genes are TRBV29-1 and TRBJ1-1; D might be TRBD1 (5 bases). Per the germline V gene, CDR1 is SQVTM and CDR2 is ANQGSEA. Trimming took 6 bases from V and 0 from J, leaving 8 bases between them. CDR3 length: 12 amino acids. The CDR3: CSVRQLNTEAFF. In DNA, the CDR3 is TGCAGCGTGAGACAGTTGAACACTGAAGCTTTCTTT.

The chain recombines TRBV4-3 with TRBJ2-7; 8 nucleotides match TRBD1. The CDR3 runs 15 residues. V trimming: 3 bases; J trimming: 1 base; junction bases outside the gene matches: 5. Germline CDR1 and CDR2: LGHNA and YSLEER. In DNA, the CDR3 is TGCGCCAGCAGCCAGGACAGGGCCCAATCCTACGAGCAGTACTTC. It encodes CASSQDRAQSYEQYF.

The chain employs TRBV18 and TRBJ2-7; 7 bases line up with TRBD2. Germline V gene sequence: CDR1 KGHSH, CDR2 LQKENI. J gave up 4 bases and V 0 bases, and 6 bases lay outside the gene matches. The CDR3 spans 15 residues. The CDR3 reads CASSPPSGFRYEQYF. Here the CDR3 DNA reads TGTGCCAGCTCACCACCTAGCGGGTTCAGATACGAGCAGTACTTC.

This chain links TRBV18 with TRBJ1-1, with D tentatively TRBD1 (6 bases). The V gene's germline CDR1 is KGHSH and CDR2 LQKENI. Deletions cut 1 base from V and 0 bases from J, with 9 bases between. This CDR3 has 15 amino acids. The CDR3 DNA is TGTGCCAGCTCACCACAGGGACACTTGAACACTGAAGCTTTCTTT. Translated, it gives CASSPQGHLNTEAFF.

The chain joins TRBV6-5 to TRBJ2-2; D possibly corresponds to TRBD1 (6 bases). The germline V and J ends were trimmed by 6 bases and 2 bases, with 13 bases remaining between them. The CDR3 spans 15 residues. Germline values: CDR1 MNHEY, CDR2 SVGAGI. The DNA of the CDR3 is TGTGCCAGCAGGGTGGGACAATTTAACACCGGGGAGCTGTTTTTT. Translation: CASRVGQFNTGELFF.

CDR3: CASSPASAQDNEQFF. The CDR3 nucleotides read TGTGCCAGCAGCCCCGCTAGTGCCCAAGACAATGAGCAGTTCTTC. The gene calls are TRBV6-5 and TRBJ2-1; D gene unclear. The CDR3 length is 15 residues. CDR1 is MNHEY, CDR2 SVGAGI, per germline. Between the trimmed V and J ends, which lost 6 bases and 5 bases, there was a span of 17 bases.

The chain recombines TRBV5-6 with TRBJ2-7; maybe TRBD1 (6 bases). CDR1 is SGHDT, CDR2 YYEEEE, per germline. V was shortened by 4 bases and J by 6 bases, with 17 bases between the two germline ends. CDR3 size: 14 residues. CDR3: CASSQPTGHTEQYF. In nucleotides, the CDR3 is TGTGCCAGCAGCCAGCCTACGGGACATACCGAGCAGTACTTC.

The rearrangement joins TRBV19 to TRBJ2-5; 10 nucleotides match TRBD1. Unmatched junction bases numbered 5, after V lost 5 bases and J lost 2 bases. The CDR3 length is 15 residues. The germline V gene encodes CDR1 LNHDA and CDR2 SQIVND (reference sequence). The CDR3 here is CASSHGTGEQETQYF. The DNA for the CDR3 is TGTGCCAGTAGTCACGGGACAGGGGAGCAAGAGACCCAGTACTTC.

The chain is built from TRBV18 and TRBJ2-6; 8 bases agree with TRBD1. Trimming at V came to 6 bases and at J to 0 bases, leaving 13 bases not matched to a gene. CDR3 length: 19 amino acids. CDR1 and CDR2 (germline): KGHSH, LQKENI. Here the CDR3 reads CASSHQAGTGDSGANVLTF. CDR3 DNA sequence: TGTGCCAGCTCGCATCAAGCCGGGACAGGAGACTCTGGGGCCAACGTCCTGACTTTC.

This chain uses TRBV4-1 with TRBJ1-5; 10 bases map to TRBD1. The J segment lost 7 bases and the V segment lost 4 bases, leaving 7 bases of the junction unmatched. This CDR3 region has 15 residues. The V gene's germline CDR1 is MGHRA and CDR2 YSYEKL. The CDR3 spells CASSPRDRGEQPQHF. The DNA of the CDR3 is TGCGCCAGCAGCCCAAGGGACAGGGGAGAACAGCCCCAGCATTTT.

The chain couples TRBV4-3 to TRBJ1-6; possibly TRBD1 for D (6 bases). Germline values: CDR1 LGHNA, CDR2 YSLEER. The CDR3 is 15 amino acids. Trimming pared 0 bases from V and 6 bases from J, leaving 9 bases between. DNA for the CDR3: TGCGCCAGCAGCCAAGAACAGGGTTCTAATTCACCCCTCCACTTT. This sequence encodes CASSQEQGSNSPLHF.

The chain combines TRBV5-4 with TRBJ1-4; TRBD1 aligns across 8 bases. V was clipped by 4 bases and J by 5 bases; unmatched bases: 4. The germline V gene encodes CDR1 SGHNT and CDR2 YYREEE (reference sequence). The CDR3 sequence is 14 residues long. Here the CDR3 DNA reads TGTGCCAGCAGCACGGGACAGGCGAATGAAAAACTGTTTTTT. Translating gives CASSTGQANEKLFF.

The genes are TRBV10-3 and TRBJ2-7; D perhaps matches TRBD1 (6 bases). Germline CDR1 reads ENHRY; CDR2 reads SYGVKD. This CDR3 comprises 15 residues. Trimming pared 4 bases from V and 2 bases from J, leaving 15 bases between. CDR3 nucleotide sequence: TGTGCCATCAGTGGGCAGGGGACGGTAACCTACGAGCAGTACTTC. It translates to CAISGQGTVTYEQYF.

The chain is built from TRBV25-1 and TRBJ1-1, with a weak D call TRBD1 (5 bases). The V and J ends lost 7 bases and 5 bases respectively, with 11 bases between them. The germline gives CDR1 MGHDK, CDR2 SYGVNS. The CDR3 contains 12 residues. The CDR3: CASTDKGTEAFF. CDR3 bases: TGTGCCAGCACCGACAAGGGGACTGAAGCTTTCTTT. Variable domain in full (rest from reference TRBV25-1 and TRBJ1-1): EADIYQTPRYLVIGTGKKITLECSQTMGHDKMYWYQQDPGMELHLIHYSYGVNSTEKGDLSSESTVSRIRTEHFPLTLESARPSHTSQYLCASTDKGTEAFFGQGTRLTVV.